This TCR beta chain was retrieved from a study of blood T cell repertoires in COVID-19. Repertoires were generated with immunoSEQ multiplex PCR, while TCRdb's copy carries only in-frame clones and drops some. The data show under 55,000 clones, 70% to 80% seen once. The V gene lost 0 bases and the J gene lost 3 bases, with 9 bases spanning the gap. Germline-derived CDR1 and CDR2 are SGDLS and YYNGEE. The CDR3 length is 14 residues. V usage is TRBV9 and J usage is TRBJ1-1; D remains ambiguous. This TCR came from a man aged 65 to 85 with acute or convalescent COVID-19. Sequencing was carried out using peripheral blood. CDR3 nucleotides: TGTGCCAGCAGCGTAGGAGGGTTCGACACTGAAGCTTTCTTT. This translates into CASSVGGFDTEAFF.